This T cell receptor (beta chain) was observed in a study of cytomegalovirus exposure and HLA in healthy donors. Study-wide findings and caveats: Of the V segments, some could not be distinguished, including TRBV6-2 and TRBV6-3, and were excluded. Links to common viral pathogens appeared, in a later analysis, for several of the most significant clusters. A missense DCLRE1C variant was associated with V- and J-gene trimming of TCR beta chains in a later analysis, and an independent cohort replicated the association.

Healthy bone marrow donors made up the donor group. 13 Jbeta primers and 60 Vbeta primers were used for the PCR. The data were produced by immunoSEQ multiplex PCR, yet TCRdb's version contains in-frame clones alone and is incomplete. The sample consists of roughly 100,000 clones, roughly 79% of them appearing once. With respect to this clone: Its cognate antigen is unknown.

The V and J ends lost 5 bases and 4 bases respectively, with 18 bases between them. Per the germline V gene, CDR1 is LNHDA and CDR2 is SQIVND (reference sequence). The CDR3 loop spans 15 amino acids. Sequencing was performed on PBMCs. The V gene is TRBV19, the J gene TRBJ2-7; weak D call: TRBD2 (5 bases). This TCR was sampled from a man in his sixties in good health and CMV-seropositive. CDR3 amino acids: CASSLRWASMYEQYF. As DNA, the CDR3 is TGTGCCAGTAGTTTACGGTGGGCTAGCATGTACGAGCAGTACTTC.